This T cell receptor (beta chain) was captured in a study of T-cell reconstitution after alpha-beta-depleted transplantation in children. Overall study results and limits: Hyperexpanded clones declined; after one year, newly produced T cells mostly supplied diversity. There were some patients whose high TCRbeta diversity at day 60 came from surviving recipient T cells and thymic progenitors.

TCRbeta library preparation incorporated unique molecular identifiers. TCRdb re-analysed the PCR reads in MiXCR, keeping a single row per CDR3 protein. The repertoire holds more than 400,000 distinct CDR3 sequences, approximately 41% seen once, with about 30% in the top ten. This clonotype was recorded many times. Its target is not known. The germline V gene encodes CDR1 DFQATT and CDR2 SNEGSKA (reference sequence). The CDR3 is made up of 15 amino acids. Trimming stripped 0 bases from V and 0 bases from J, with 6 bases between. The rearrangement joins TRBV20-1 to TRBJ2-6; D could derive from TRBD1 or TRBD2 (5 bases each). The input for sequencing was PBMCs, taken before TCRalphabeta/CD19-depleted stem cell transplant. The source is a girl aged 2-10 years with aplastic anemia, due to receive a stem cell transplant. The chain's CDR3 is CSARDGGSGANVLTF. The CDR3 DNA is TGCAGTGCTAGAGATGGGGGCTCTGGGGCCAACGTCCTGACTTTC.